This T cell receptor beta chain was sequenced for a study of CD8 T cell repertoires and HIV-1 epitope variants. The overall study: Each of Twenty-five Gag and Nef epitope peptides stimulated a separate culture. Epitopes were three Gag families plus Nef HW9 and YT9. Study-wide results and limits: Eight to ten TCR beta clonotypes were antigen-specific, six or seven apparently recognizing autologous or escape variants.

Assay used: immunoSEQ multiplex PCR; TCRdb lists only in-frame clones, some missing. The sample shows tens of thousands of clones, roughly 80% of them seen only once. A note on this clone: The target antigen is unknown.

Sequencing was performed on uncultured baseline CD8+ T cells from peripheral blood mononuclear cells (PBMCs). The clonotype was recovered from a male donor with HIV.

The CDR3 loop reads CASTRRTSGNTIYF. DNA for the CDR3: TGTGCCAGTACCCGGAGGACGTCTGGAAACACCATATATTTT. The V gene is TRBV19, the J gene TRBJ1-3; D gene ambiguous. V lost 7 bases to trimming and J lost 1 base, with 11 bases between them. This CDR3 has 14 residues. The germline V gene encodes CDR1 LNHDA and CDR2 SQIVND (reference sequence).